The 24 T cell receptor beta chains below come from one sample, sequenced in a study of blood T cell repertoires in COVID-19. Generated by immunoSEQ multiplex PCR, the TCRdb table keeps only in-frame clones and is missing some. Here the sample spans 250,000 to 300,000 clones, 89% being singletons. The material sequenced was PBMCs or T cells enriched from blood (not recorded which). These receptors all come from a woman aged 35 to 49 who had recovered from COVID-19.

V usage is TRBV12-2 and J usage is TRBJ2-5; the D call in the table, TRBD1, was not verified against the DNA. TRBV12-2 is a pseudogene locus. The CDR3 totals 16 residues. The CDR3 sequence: CASRLPTTGPQETQYF. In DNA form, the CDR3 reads TGTGCAAGTCGCTTACCTACAACAGGGCCTCAAGAGACCCAGTACTTC.

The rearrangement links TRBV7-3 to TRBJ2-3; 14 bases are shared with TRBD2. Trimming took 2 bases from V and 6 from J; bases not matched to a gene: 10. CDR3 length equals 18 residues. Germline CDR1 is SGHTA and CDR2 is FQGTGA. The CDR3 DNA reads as TGTGCCAGCAGCTTAGGCCCGGGACTAGCGGGAGAGGTGGATACGCAGTATTTT. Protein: CASSLGPGLAGEVDTQYF.

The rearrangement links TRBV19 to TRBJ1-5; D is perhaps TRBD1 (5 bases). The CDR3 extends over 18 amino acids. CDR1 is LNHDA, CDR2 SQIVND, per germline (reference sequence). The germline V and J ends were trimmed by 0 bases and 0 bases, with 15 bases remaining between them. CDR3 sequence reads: CASSIDGGWGTSNQPQHF. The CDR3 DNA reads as TGTGCCAGTAGTATAGACGGGGGGTGGGGAACTAGCAATCAGCCCCAGCATTTT.

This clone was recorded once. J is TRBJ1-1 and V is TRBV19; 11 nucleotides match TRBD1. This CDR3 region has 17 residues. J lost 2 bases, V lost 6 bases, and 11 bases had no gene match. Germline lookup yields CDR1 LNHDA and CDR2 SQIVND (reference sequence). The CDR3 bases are TGTGCCAGTAGCTCCCCGGGACAGGGGGGCAGAAACACTGAAGCTTTCTTT. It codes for CASSSPGQGGRNTEAFF. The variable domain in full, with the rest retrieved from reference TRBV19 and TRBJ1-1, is DGGITQSPKYLFRKEGQNVTLSCEQNLNHDAMYWYRQDPGQGLRLIYYSQIVNDFQKGDIAEGYSVSREKKESFPLTVTSAQKNPTAFYLCASSSPGQGGRNTEAFFGQGTRLTVV.

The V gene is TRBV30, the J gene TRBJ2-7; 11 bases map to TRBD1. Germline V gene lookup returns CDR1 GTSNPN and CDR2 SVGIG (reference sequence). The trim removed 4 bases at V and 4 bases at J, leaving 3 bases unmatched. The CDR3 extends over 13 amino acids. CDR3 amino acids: CAWIRDRGYEQYF. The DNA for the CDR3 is TGTGCCTGGATCCGGGACAGGGGGTACGAGCAGTACTTC. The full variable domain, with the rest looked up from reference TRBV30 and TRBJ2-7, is SQTIHQWPATLVQPVGSPLSLECTVEGTSNPNLYWYRQAAGRGLQLLFYSVGIGQISSEVPQNLSASRPQDRQFILSSKKLLLSDSGFYLCAWIRDRGYEQYFGPGTRLTVT.

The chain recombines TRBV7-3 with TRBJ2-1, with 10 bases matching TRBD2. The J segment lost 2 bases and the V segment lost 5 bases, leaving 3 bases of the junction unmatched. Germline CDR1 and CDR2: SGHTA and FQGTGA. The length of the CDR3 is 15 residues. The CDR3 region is CASSTSGGAYNEQFF. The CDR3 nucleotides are TGTGCCAGCAGCACAAGCGGGGGGGCCTACAATGAGCAGTTCTTC. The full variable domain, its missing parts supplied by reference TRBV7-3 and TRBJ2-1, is GAGVSQTPSNKVTEKGKYVELRCDPISGHTALYWYRQSLGQGPEFLIYFQGTGAADDSGLPNDRFFAVRPEGSVSTLKIQRTERGDSAVYLCASSTSGGAYNEQFFGPGTRLTVL.

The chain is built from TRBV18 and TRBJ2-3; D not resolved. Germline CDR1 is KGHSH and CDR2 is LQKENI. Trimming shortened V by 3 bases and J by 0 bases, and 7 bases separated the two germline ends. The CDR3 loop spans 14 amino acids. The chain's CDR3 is CASSPTLSTDTQYF. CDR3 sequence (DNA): TGTGCCAGCTCACCGACACTGAGCACAGATACGCAGTATTTT.

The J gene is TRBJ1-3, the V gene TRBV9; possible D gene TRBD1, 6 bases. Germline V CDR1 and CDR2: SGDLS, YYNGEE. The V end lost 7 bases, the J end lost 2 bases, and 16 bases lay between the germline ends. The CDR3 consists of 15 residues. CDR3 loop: CASGSPGAAGNTIYF. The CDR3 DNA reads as TGTGCCAGCGGTAGTCCAGGGGCGGCTGGAAACACCATATATTTT. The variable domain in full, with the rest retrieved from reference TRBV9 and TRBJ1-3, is DSGVTQTPKHLITATGQRVTLRCSPRSGDLSVYWYQQSLDQGLQFLIQYYNGEERAKGNILERFSAQQFPDLHSELNLSSLELGDSALYFCASGSPGAAGNTIYFGEGSWLTVV.

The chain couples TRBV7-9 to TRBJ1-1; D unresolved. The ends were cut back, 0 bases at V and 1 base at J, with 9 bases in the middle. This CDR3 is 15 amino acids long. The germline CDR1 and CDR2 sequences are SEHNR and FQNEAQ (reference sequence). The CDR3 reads CASSLAVPRNTEAFF. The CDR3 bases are TGTGCCAGCAGCTTAGCTGTACCGCGGAACACTGAAGCTTTCTTT.

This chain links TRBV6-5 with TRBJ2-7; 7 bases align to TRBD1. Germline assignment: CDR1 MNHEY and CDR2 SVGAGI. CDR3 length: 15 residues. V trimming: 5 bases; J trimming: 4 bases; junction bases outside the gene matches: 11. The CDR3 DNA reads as TGTGCCAGCAGTACCCCCCGACAGGGAGCGTACGAGCAGTACTTC. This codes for CASSTPRQGAYEQYF.

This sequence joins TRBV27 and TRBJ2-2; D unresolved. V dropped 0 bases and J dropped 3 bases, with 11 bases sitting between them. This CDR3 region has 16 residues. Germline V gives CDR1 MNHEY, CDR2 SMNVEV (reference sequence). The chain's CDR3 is CASSLSTRLDTGELFF. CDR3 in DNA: TGTGCCAGCAGTTTATCAACCAGACTCGACACCGGGGAGCTGTTTTTT.

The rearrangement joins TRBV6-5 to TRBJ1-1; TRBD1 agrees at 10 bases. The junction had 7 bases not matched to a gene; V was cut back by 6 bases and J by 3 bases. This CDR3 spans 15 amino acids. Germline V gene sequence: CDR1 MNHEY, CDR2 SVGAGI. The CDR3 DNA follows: TGTGCCAGCAGCGACAGGGGGCGCCCGGACACTGAAGCTTTCTTT. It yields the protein CASSDRGRPDTEAFF.

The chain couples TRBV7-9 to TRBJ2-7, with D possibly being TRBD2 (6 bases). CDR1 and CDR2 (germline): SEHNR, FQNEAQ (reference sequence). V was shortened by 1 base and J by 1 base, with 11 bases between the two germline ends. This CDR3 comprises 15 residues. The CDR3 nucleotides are TGTGCCAGCAGCTTAGTCGGGGGAAAGTCCTACGAGCAGTACTTC. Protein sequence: CASSLVGGKSYEQYF.

The CDR3 sequence is CASSSPGLAGVISYEQYF. CDR3 in DNA: TGTGCCAGCAGCTCACCGGGACTAGCGGGAGTTATCTCCTACGAGCAGTACTTC. The chain recombines TRBV7-9 with TRBJ2-7, with 14 bases that match TRBD2. The CDR3 length is 18 residues. The trim removed 4 bases at V and 0 bases at J, leaving 8 bases unmatched. Per germline, CDR1 SEHNR and CDR2 FQNEAQ (reference sequence).

CDR3 loop: CASSPTDGSAYNEQFF. For the CDR3, the DNA is TGTGCCAGCAGCCCCACCGACGGTAGCGCCTACAATGAGCAGTTCTTC. This chain joins TRBV3-1 (or the pseudogene TRBV3-2) and TRBJ2-1; D possibly corresponds to TRBD2 (5 bases). The germline V gene encodes CDR1 LGHDT and CDR2 YNNKEL (reference sequence). This CDR3 comprises 16 residues. The V end lost 4 bases, the J end lost 2 bases, and 15 bases lay between the germline ends.

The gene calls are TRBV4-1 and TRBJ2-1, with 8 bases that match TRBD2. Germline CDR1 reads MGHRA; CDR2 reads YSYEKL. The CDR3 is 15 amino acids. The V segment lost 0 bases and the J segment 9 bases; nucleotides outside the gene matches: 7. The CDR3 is CASSQDGTAGGEQFF. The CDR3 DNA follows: TGCGCCAGCAGCCAAGATGGGACCGCGGGGGGTGAGCAGTTCTTC.

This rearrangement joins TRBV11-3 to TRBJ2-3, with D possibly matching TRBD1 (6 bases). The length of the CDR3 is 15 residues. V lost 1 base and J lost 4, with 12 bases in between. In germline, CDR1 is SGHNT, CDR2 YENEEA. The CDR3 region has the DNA TGTGCCAGCAGCTTAGGGGGGCTGAGGGCAGATACGCAGTATTTT. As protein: CASSLGGLRADTQYF. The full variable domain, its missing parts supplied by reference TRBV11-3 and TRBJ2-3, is EAGVVQSPRYKIIEKKQPVAFWCNPISGHNTLYWYLQNLGQGPELLIRYENEEAVDDSQLPKDRFSAERLKGVDSTLKIQPAELGDSAVYLCASSLGGLRADTQYFGPGTRLTVL.

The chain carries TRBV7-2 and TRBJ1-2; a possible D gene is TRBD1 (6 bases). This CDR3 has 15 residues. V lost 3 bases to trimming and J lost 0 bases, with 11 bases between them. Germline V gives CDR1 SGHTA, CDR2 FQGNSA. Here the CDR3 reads CASSFDRTANYGYTF. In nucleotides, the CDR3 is TGTGCCAGCAGCTTTGACCGGACAGCTAACTATGGCTACACCTTC.

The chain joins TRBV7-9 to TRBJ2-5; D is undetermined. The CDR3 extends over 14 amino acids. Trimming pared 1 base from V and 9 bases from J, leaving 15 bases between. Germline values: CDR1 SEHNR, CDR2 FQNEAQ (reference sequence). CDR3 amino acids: CASSLVRVGWAQYF. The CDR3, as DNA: TGTGCCAGCAGCTTAGTTCGGGTTGGTTGGGCCCAGTACTTC.

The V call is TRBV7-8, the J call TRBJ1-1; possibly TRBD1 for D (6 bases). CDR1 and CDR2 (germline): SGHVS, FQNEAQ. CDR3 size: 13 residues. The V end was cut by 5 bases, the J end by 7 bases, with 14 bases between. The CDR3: CASSRNKDSEAFF. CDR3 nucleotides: TGTGCCAGCAGCCGGAATAAGGACAGTGAAGCTTTCTTT.

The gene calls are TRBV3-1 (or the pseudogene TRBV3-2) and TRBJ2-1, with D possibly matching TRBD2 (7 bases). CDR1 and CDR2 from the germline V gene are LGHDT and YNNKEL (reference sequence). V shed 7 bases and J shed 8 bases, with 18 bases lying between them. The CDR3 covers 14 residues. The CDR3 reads CASILAGAEDEQFF. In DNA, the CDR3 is TGTGCCAGCATCCTGGCGGGGGCCGAGGATGAGCAGTTCTTC.

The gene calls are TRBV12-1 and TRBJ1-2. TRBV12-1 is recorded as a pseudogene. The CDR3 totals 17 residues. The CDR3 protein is CASSFRGVPKRPNGYTF. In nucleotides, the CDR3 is TGTGCCAGCAGCTTTCGGGGAGTCCCGAAACGACCTAATGGCTACACCTTC.

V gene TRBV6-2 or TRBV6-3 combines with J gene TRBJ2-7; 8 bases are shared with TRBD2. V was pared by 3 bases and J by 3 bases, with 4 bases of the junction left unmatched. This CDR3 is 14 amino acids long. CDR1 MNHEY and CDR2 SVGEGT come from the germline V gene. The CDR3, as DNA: TGTGCCAGCAGTTATACCAGCGGGAGCTACGAGCAGTACTTC. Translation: CASSYTSGSYEQYF.

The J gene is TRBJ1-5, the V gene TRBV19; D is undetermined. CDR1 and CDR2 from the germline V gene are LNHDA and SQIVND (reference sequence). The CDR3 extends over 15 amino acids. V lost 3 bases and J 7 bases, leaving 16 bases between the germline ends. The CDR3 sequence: CASSITAGGRQPQHF. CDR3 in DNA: TGTGCCAGTAGTATCACGGCTGGTGGGAGGCAGCCCCAGCATTTT.